Listed below are T cell receptor beta chains from one sample, sequenced in a study of T-cell reconstitution after alpha-beta-depleted transplantation in children. TCRdb reprocessed the PCR reads via MiXCR and lists one record per CDR3 protein. The table records 750,000 to 950,000 distinct CDR3 sequences, less than 20% of them present only once. The source material was PBMCs, mostly from graft donor cells, sampled 360 days after TCRalphabeta/CD19-depleted stem cell transplant. The receptors here all came from a male patient younger than 18 who had a stem cell transplant for acute lymphoblastic leukemia, so the T cells may come from the graft donor. Both conserved end residues are part of each CDR3. The D gene is left open where the match is weak. Size values are once, few and many counts, or a class for expanded clones, and some rows have none.

V	size	J	length	D	DNA	CDR3
TRBV2	NA	TRBJ2-1	14	NA	TGTGCCAGTAGGGTCAGCTACTCCTACAATGAGCAGTTCTTC	CASRVSYSYNEQFF
TRBV5-1	many	TRBJ2-1	13	NA	TGTGCCAGCAGTAGGGACTTCTACAATGAGCAGTTCTTC	CASSRDFYNEQFF
TRBV5-1	NA	TRBJ2-7	15	TRBD2	TGCGCCAGCAGCTTGGTTCCTAGCGGGCTTTACGAGCAGTACTTC	CASSLVPSGLYEQYF
TRBV19	few	TRBJ2-1	17	TRBD2	TGTGCCAGTAGTCACCCCCTCATGCGGGAGGGCCAGAATGAGCAGTTCTTC	CASSHPLMREGQNEQFF
TRBV24-1	NA	TRBJ2-1	18	TRBD1	TGTGCCACCAGTGATTTGAGGACAGGACAAACGGCCTACAATGAGCAGTTCTTC	CATSDLRTGQTAYNEQFF
TRBV11-2	NA	TRBJ2-5	15	TRBD2	TGTGCCAGCAGCTTTGAAGCGGGAGAGGGAGAGACCCAGTACTTC	CASSFEAGEGETQYF
TRBV12-3/TRBV12-4	few	TRBJ2-3	16	TRBD2	TGTGCCAGCACCCCTAAGGAGCGGGAGCCTGCAGATACGCAGTATTTT	CASTPKEREPADTQYF
TRBV2	NA	TRBJ2-1	15	NA	TGTGCCAGCAGTGAGGAACGAAGCTCCTACAATGAGCAGTTCTTC	CASSEERSSYNEQFF
TRBV5-1	many	TRBJ2-7	15	TRBD1	TGCGCCAGCAGCTCAGGGACAGGAGTCTCCTACGAGCAGTACTTC	CASSSGTGVSYEQYF
TRBV4-2	NA	TRBJ1-1	14	NA	TGTGCCAGCAGCCAAGGGAGGGTCGGAACTGAAGCTTTCTTT	CASSQGRVGTEAFF
TRBV12-3/TRBV12-4	NA	TRBJ2-7	16	NA	TGTGCCAGCAGCTACAGTGGAAGCGGGACACCCTACGAGCAGTACTTC	CASSYSGSGTPYEQYF
TRBV4-1	many	TRBJ2-3	16	NA	TGCGCCAGCAGCCAACTGGGAACTAGTAGGACAGATACGCAGTATTTT	CASSQLGTSRTDTQYF
TRBV21-1	few	TRBJ2-7	14	NA	TGTGCCAGCAGCAAAGGGGGCCGGCCCTACGAGCAGTACTTC	CASSKGGRPYEQYF
TRBV5-1	NA	TRBJ2-1	16	NA	TGCGCCAGCAGCTTGGGGATTGTGGGAGTAGAGAATGAGCAGTTCTTC	CASSLGIVGVENEQFF
TRBV6-5	NA	TRBJ1-1	14	NA	TGTGCCAGCAGTTACTCCGGGGGCGACACTGAAGCTTTCTTT	CASSYSGGDTEAFF
TRBV20-1	few	TRBJ1-3	13	TRBD1	TGCAGTGCTCGACAGGGCTCCGGAAACACCATATATTTT	CSARQGSGNTIYF
TRBV7-2	NA	TRBJ2-5	17	TRBD2	TGTGCCAGCAGGGGCCCGGGACTAGCGGGATGGGGAGAGACCCAGTACTTC	CASRGPGLAGWGETQYF
TRBV7-9	few	TRBJ1-6	13	NA	TGTGCCAGCAACATAGAGGGGGGTTCACCCCTCCACTTT	CASNIEGGSPLHF
TRBV19	many	TRBJ2-1	16	TRBD2	TGTGCCAGTAGTGTGACTAGCGGACCCCCCTACAATGAGCAGTTCTTC	CASSVTSGPPYNEQFF
TRBV27	NA	TRBJ1-4	13	NA	TGTGCCAGCAGTTTTCAGGGTGGCGAAAAACTGTTTTTT	CASSFQGGEKLFF
TRBV29-1	few	TRBJ1-1	9	NA	TGCAGCGTGGAGGGTGGACCTTTCTTT	CSVEGGPFF
TRBV7-8	few	TRBJ2-5	14	TRBD1	TGTGCCAGCAGCTTTGGACAGGGGTCAGAGACCCAGTACTTC	CASSFGQGSETQYF
TRBV20-1	many	TRBJ2-1	17	NA	TGCAGTGCTAGAGATCCGGCGGGCCCGAGCTCCTACAATGAGCAGTTCTTC	CSARDPAGPSSYNEQFF
TRBV7-8	few	TRBJ2-3	13	NA	TGTGCCAGCAGTAGGGTTTTCACAGATACGCAGTATTTT	CASSRVFTDTQYF
TRBV9	NA	TRBJ2-1	17	NA	TGTGCCAGCAGCGTAGGGTTCGCCCTTGGGGACTACAATGAGCAGTTCTTC	CASSVGFALGDYNEQFF
TRBV28	few	TRBJ1-1	13	TRBD1	TGTGCCAGTAGTCGAGGGACAGGGGGCGAAGCTTTCTTT	CASSRGTGGEAFF
TRBV20-1	few	TRBJ2-3	16	TRBD1	TGCAGTGCTAGTAAAGGGACAGGGGGGTTCACAGATACGCAGTATTTT	CSASKGTGGFTDTQYF
TRBV20-1	NA	TRBJ2-7	15	NA	TGCAGTGCTAAAGGGAGAAGAGCGGTCTCCTACGAGCAGTACTTC	CSAKGRRAVSYEQYF